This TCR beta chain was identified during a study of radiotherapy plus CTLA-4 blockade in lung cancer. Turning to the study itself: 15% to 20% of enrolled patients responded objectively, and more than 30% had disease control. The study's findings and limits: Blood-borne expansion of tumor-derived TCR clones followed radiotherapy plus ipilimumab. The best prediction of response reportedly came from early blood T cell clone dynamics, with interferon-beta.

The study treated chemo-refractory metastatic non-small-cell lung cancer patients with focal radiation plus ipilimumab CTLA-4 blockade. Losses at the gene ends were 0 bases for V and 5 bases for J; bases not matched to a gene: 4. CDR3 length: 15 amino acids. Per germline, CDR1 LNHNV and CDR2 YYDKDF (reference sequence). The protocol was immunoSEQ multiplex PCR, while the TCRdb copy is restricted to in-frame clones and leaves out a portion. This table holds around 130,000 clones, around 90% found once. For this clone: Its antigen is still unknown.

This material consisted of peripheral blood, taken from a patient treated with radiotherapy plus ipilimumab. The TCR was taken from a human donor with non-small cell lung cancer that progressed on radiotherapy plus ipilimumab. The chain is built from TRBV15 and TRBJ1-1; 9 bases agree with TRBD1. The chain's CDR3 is CATSRDSGQGTEAFF. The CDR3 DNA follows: TGTGCCACCAGCAGAGATTCCGGACAGGGGACTGAAGCTTTCTTT.